These 9 T cell receptor beta chains were all obtained from the same sample, sequenced in a study of cytomegalovirus exposure and HLA in healthy donors. PCR involved 60 Vbeta and 13 Jbeta primers. TCRdb's table, derived via immunoSEQ multiplex PCR, lists solely in-frame clones and lacks some. Seen here are around 31,000 clones, approximately 62% observed once, and the top ten hold roughly 42%. Sequenced input: PBMCs. The receptors here all came from a male donor in good health and CMV-seropositive.

The chain uses TRBV6-6 and TRBJ1-1; D is perhaps TRBD1 (5 bases). The CDR3 length is 14 residues. The V end was cut by 3 bases, the J end by 6 bases, with 14 bases between. Germline lookup yields CDR1 MNHNY and CDR2 SVGAGI (reference sequence). The CDR3 loop is CASSYLGQGAEAFF. The CDR3 bases are TGTGCCAGCAGTTATCTCGGGCAGGGCGCTGAAGCTTTCTTT.

This clone was counted between two and nine times. The chain employs TRBV5-1 and TRBJ2-7; D is ambiguous. CDR3 length: 14 residues. Deletions cut 1 base from V and 0 bases from J, with 8 bases between. Germline values: CDR1 SGHRS, CDR2 YFSETQ. This CDR3 reads CASSLTGNSYEQYF. CDR3 bases: TGCGCCAGCAGCTTGACGGGTAACTCCTACGAGCAGTACTTC.

The chain carries TRBV29-1 and TRBJ2-1, with TRBD2 matching over 9 bases. In germline, CDR1 is SQVTM, CDR2 ANQGSEA. CDR3 length equals 11 residues. The J segment lost 15 bases and the V segment lost 4 bases, leaving 7 bases of the junction unmatched. CDR3 bases: TGCAGCGTTGTGGGCGGCGGGAGGGGGTTCTTC. It translates to CSVVGGGRGFF.

The chain uses TRBV6-5 and TRBJ2-7, with D tentatively TRBD1 (5 bases). CDR3 length: 14 amino acids. Per the germline V gene, CDR1 is MNHEY and CDR2 is SVGAGI. The ends were cut back, 2 bases at V and 0 bases at J, with 8 bases in the middle. The CDR3: CASSYDTGSYEQYF. The CDR3, as DNA: TGTGCCAGCAGTTACGACACAGGCTCCTACGAGCAGTACTTC.

This chain connects TRBV4-2 to TRBJ2-7, with D possibly TRBD2 on 6 matching bases. V was cut by 0 bases and J by 4 bases, with 13 bases left in between. Germline V lookup: CDR1 LGHNA, CDR2 YNFKEQ. The CDR3 covers 15 residues. The CDR3 region is CASSQESSESYEQYF. The DNA of the CDR3 is TGTGCCAGCAGCCAAGAGTCTAGCGAGAGTTACGAGCAGTACTTC.

Note on this clone: Germline is not matched at one junction end, which may reflect a read error. This chain links TRBV7-7 with TRBJ2-2; TRBD2 aligns across 10 bases. Germline-derived CDR1 and CDR2 are SSHAT and FNYEAQ (reference sequence). CDR3 length: 17 amino acids. The CDR3 nucleotides read TGTGCTAGCAGCTTAACCTCTAGCGGGGGCCGCACCGGGGAGCTGTTTTTT. It yields the protein CASSLTSSGGRTGELFF.

The CDR3 region is CASSSGIRGNQPQHF. CDR3 bases: TGTGCCAGCAGTTCAGGGATAAGGGGCAATCAGCCCCAGCATTTT. The V and J genes are TRBV7-8 and TRBJ1-5, with D possibly matching TRBD1 (5 bases). CDR1 and CDR2 (germline): SGHVS, FQNEAQ. The CDR3 runs 15 residues. V lost 6 bases and J 2 bases, leaving 14 bases between the germline ends.

The CDR3 DNA reads TGTGCCAGCAGTCCCGGGGACAGGGGAAGCAATCAGCCCCAGCATTTT. Residues: CASSPGDRGSNQPQHF. The chain carries TRBV27 and TRBJ1-5; 10 bases line up with TRBD1. The CDR3 is made up of 16 amino acids. CDR1 is MNHEY and CDR2 is SMNVEV in the germline V gene (reference sequence). Unmatched junction bases numbered 5, after V lost 5 bases and J lost 1 base.

This clone was seen more than once but under ten times. V usage is TRBV15 and J usage is TRBJ1-2; D might be TRBD1 (5 bases). Trimming took 5 bases from V and 5 from J, leaving 18 bases between them. CDR1 and CDR2 from the germline V gene are LNHNV and YYDKDF (reference sequence). The CDR3 has 15 residues. The CDR3 loop reads CATSPAGRAGYGYTF. In nucleotides, the CDR3 is TGTGCCACCAGCCCGGCCGGCAGGGCTGGGTATGGCTACACCTTC.